This T cell receptor beta chain emerged from a study of Graves' ophthalmopathy and Graves' hyperthyroidism. This CDR3 is 19 amino acids long. Trimming cost V 5 bases and J 2 bases; bases outside gene matches: 13. Germline V lookup: CDR1 SGHTA, CDR2 FQGTGA. Amplified TCR beta CDR3 regions were obtained using RNA transcripts as template. HTBI-primed first-round RT-PCR preceded second-round multiplex PCR. TCRdb itself ran the multiplex PCR reads through MiXCR, one entry per CDR3 protein. Found here are more than 550,000 distinct CDR3 sequences, about 38% of them singletons; the top ten hold over 2.5%. The sequence was obtained from an adult man with Graves' ophthalmopathy. The sequenced sample consisted of peripheral blood. V is TRBV7-3 and J is TRBJ2-2; 11 nucleotides align to TRBD2. The CDR3 protein is CASSTGTSGTPFNTGELFF. CDR3 in DNA: TGTGCCAGCAGCACGGGGACTAGCGGAACGCCTTTTAACACCGGGGAGCTGTTTTTT.